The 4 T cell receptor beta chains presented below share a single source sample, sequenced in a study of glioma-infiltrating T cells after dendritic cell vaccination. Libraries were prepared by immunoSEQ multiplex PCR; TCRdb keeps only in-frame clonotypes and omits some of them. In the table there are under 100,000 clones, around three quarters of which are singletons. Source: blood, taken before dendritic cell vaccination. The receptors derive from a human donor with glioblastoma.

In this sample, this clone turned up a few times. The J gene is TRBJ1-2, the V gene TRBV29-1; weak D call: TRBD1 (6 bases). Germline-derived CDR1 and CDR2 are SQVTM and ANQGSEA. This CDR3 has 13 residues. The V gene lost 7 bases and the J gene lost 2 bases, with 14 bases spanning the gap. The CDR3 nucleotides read TGCAGCGCCGGGAGGGGGAAAAACTATGGCTACACCTTC. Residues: CSAGRGKNYGYTF. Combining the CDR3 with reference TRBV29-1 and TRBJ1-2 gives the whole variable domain SAVISQKPSRDICQRGTSLTIQCQVDSQVTMMFWYRQQPGQSLTLIATANQGSEATYESGFVIDKFPISRPNLTFSTLTVSNMSPEDSSIYLCSAGRGKNYGYTFGSGTRLTVV.

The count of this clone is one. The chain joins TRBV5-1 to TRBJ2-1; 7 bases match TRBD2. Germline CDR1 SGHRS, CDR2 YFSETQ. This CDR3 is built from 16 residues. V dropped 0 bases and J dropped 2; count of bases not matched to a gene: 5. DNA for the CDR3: TGCGCCAGCAGCTTGGTTGCTAGCGGTACCTACAATGAGCAGTTCTTC. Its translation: CASSLVASGTYNEQFF.

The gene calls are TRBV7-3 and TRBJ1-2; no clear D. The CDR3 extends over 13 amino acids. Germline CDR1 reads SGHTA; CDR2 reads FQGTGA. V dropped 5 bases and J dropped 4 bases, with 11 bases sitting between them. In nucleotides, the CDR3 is TGTGCCAGCAGCCTCGAGGGAGGCTATGGCTACACCTTC. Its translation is CASSLEGGYGYTF.

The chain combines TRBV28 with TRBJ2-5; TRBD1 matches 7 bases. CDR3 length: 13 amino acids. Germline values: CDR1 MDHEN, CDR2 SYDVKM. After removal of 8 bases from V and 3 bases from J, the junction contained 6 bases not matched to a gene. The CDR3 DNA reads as TGTGCCAGCCGCCCCCAGGGGGAAGAGACCCAGTACTTC. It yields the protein CASRPQGEETQYF.